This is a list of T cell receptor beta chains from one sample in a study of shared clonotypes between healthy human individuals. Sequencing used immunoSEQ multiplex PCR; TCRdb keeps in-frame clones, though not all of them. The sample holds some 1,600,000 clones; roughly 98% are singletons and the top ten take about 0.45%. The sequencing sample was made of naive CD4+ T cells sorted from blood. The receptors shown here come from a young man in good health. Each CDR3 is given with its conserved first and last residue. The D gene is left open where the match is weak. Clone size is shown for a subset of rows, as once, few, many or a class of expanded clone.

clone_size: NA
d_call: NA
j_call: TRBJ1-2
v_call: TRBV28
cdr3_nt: TGTGCCAGCAGTTTAACAGCTGGAAACTATGGCTACACCTTC
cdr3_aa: CASSLTAGNYGYTF

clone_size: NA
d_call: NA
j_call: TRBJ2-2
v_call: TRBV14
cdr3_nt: TGTGCCAGCAGCCAAGATCGGTTTTTAGGGGAGCTGTTTTTT
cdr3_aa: CASSQDRFLGELFF

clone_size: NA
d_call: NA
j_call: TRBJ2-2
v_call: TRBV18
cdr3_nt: TGTGCCAGCTCAACACAGACACCAAACACCGGGGAGCTGTTTTTT
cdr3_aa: CASSTQTPNTGELFF

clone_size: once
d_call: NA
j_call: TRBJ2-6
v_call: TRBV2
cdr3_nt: TGTGCCGGGGGTAATTCGGCCAACGTCCTGACTTTC
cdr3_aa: CAGGNSANVLTF

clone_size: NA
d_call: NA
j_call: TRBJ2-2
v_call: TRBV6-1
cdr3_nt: TGTGCCAGCAGTGGCCTCCAACTGCACACCGGGGAGCTGTTTTTT
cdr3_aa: CASSGLQLHTGELFF

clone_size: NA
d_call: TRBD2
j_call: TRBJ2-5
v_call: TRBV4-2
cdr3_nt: TGTGCCAGCAGCCCGGGACTAGCGGGAGAAGAGACCCAGTACTTC
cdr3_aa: CASSPGLAGEETQYF

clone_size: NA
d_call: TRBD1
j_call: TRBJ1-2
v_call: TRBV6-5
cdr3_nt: TGTGCCAGCAGTTACGACAGGGTCTATGGCTACACCTTC
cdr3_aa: CASSYDRVYGYTF

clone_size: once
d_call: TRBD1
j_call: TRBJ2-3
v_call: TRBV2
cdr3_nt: TGTGCCAGCAGTGAAGAAACAGGGGGCACAGATACGCAGTATTTT
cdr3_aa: CASSEETGGTDTQYF

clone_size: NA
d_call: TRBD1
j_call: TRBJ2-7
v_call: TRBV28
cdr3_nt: TGTGCCAGCAGACCAGGGGGATCCTCCTACTACGAGCAGTACTTC
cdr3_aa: CASRPGGSSYYEQYF

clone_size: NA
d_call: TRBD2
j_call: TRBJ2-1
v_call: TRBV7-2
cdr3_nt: TGTGCCAGCAGCTTAAGAGCTAGCGGGGGCTCCTACAATGAGCAGTTCTTC
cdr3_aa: CASSLRASGGSYNEQFF

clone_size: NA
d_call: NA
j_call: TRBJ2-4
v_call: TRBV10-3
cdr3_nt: TGTGCCATCAGTGAAGCTGTCTCGGGGGTAAACATTCAGTACTTC
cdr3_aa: CAISEAVSGVNIQYF

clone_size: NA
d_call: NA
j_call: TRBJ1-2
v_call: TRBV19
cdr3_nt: TGTGCCAGTAGAGATCTGGGGGCGTCGGACTATGGCTACACCTTC
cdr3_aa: CASRDLGASDYGYTF

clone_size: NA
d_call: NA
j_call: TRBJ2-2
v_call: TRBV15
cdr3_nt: TGTGCCACCAGCAGAGATCTGACGAGCACCGGGGAGCTGTTTTTT
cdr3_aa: CATSRDLTSTGELFF

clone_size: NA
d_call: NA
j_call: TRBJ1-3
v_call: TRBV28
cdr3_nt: TGTGCCAGCAAAGGGGACGGTTACACCATATATTTT
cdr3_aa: CASKGDGYTIYF

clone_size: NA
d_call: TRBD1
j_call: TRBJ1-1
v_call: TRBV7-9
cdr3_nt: TGTGCCAGCAGCTCGATCGGGACAGGGAGCATAGTGAACACTGAAGCTTTCTTT
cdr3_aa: CASSSIGTGSIVNTEAFF

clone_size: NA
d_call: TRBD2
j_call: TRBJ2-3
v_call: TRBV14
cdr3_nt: TGTGCCAGCAGCCTAGTAGGCCGGGAGGGCCGAAATACGCAGTATTTT
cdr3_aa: CASSLVGREGRNTQYF

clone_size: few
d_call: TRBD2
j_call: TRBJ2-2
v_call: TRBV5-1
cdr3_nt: TGCGCCAGCAGCTTGGTCCGGGGGGAAACCGGGGAGCTGTTTTTT
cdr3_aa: CASSLVRGETGELFF

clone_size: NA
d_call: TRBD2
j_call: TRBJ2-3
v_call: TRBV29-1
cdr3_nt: TGCAGCGGCGTTACCCAACTAGCGGGGAGCACAGATACGCAGTATTTT
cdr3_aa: CSGVTQLAGSTDTQYF

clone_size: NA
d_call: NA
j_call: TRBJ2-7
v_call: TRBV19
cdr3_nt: TGTGCCAGTAGTAGGGCGCTAGGGGAGGCTCAGAACTACGAGCAGTACTTC
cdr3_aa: CASSRALGEAQNYEQYF

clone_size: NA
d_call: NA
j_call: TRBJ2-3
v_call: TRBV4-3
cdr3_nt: TGCGCCAGCAGCCAAAGGGCGTTAGCGGCCAGCACAGATACGCAGTATTTT
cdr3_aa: CASSQRALAASTDTQYF

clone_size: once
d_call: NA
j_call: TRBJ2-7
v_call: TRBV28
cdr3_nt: TGTGCCAGCAAGGTTGGGGGGTTAATCTACGAGCAGTACTTC
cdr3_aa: CASKVGGLIYEQYF

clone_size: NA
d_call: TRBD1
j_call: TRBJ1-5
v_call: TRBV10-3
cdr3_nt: TGTGCCATCAGTGAGACGCCGGGACAGAGCAATCAGCCCCAGCATTTT
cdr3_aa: CAISETPGQSNQPQHF

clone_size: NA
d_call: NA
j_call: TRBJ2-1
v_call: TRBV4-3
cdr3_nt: TGCGCCAGCAGCCAAGAAGGTGGGAGAGCAACCGCTTACAATGAGCAGTTCTTC
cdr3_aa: CASSQEGGRATAYNEQFF

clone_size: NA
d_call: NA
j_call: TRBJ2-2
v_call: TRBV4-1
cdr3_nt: TGCGCCAGCAGCCAACCCCCTAGCGCGAACACCGGGGAGCTGTTTTTT
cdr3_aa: CASSQPPSANTGELFF

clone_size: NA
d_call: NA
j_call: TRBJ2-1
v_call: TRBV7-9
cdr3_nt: TGTGCCAGCAGCCCCCAGGTGGGGGAATTCCATGAGCAGTTCTTC
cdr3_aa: CASSPQVGEFHEQFF

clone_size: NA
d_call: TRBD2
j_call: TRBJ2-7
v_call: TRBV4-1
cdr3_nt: TGCGCCAGCAGCCAAGATCGGTGGGCGGGGGGCACCTACGAGCAGTACTTC
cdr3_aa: CASSQDRWAGGTYEQYF

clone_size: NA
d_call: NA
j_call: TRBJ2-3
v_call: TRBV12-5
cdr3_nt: TGTGCTAGTGGTCCTGGCTGGACAGATACGCAGTATTTT
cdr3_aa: CASGPGWTDTQYF

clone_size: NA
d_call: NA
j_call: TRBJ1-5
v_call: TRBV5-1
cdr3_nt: TGCGCCAGCAGCTTGGGCATGGGCAATCAGCCCCAGCATTTT
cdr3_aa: CASSLGMGNQPQHF

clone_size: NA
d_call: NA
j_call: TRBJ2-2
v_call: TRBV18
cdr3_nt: TGTGCCAGCTCACCCGCAACATCCACCGGGGAGCTGTTTTTT
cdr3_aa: CASSPATSTGELFF

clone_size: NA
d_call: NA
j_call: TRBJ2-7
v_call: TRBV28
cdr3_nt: TGTGCCAGCAGTCCGACCCCCTACGAGCAGTACTTC
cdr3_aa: CASSPTPYEQYF

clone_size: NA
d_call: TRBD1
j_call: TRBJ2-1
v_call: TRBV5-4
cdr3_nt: TGTGCCAGCAGCGAAAGACCCGGGACAGACTACAATGAGCAGTTCTTC
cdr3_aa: CASSERPGTDYNEQFF

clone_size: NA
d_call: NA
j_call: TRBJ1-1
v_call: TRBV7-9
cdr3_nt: TGTGCCAGCAGCCGACTAGAGGTGACCACTGAAGCTTTCTTT
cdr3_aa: CASSRLEVTTEAFF

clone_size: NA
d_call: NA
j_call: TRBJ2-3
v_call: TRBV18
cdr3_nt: TGTGCCAGCTCACCAGTCTTCACAGATACGCAGTATTTT
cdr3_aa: CASSPVFTDTQYF

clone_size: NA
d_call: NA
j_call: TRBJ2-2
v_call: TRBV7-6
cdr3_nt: TGTGCCAGCAGCGTCAAGGCTCGCCCCGGGGAGCTGTTTTTT
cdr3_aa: CASSVKARPGELFF

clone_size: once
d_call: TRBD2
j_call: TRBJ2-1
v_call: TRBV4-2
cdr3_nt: TGTGCCAGCAGCCAAGAAGAAGGGACTAGCCTTGGGCCTACCTACAATGAGCAGTTCTTC
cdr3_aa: CASSQEEGTSLGPTYNEQFF

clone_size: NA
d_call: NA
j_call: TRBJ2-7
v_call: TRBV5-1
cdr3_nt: TGCGCCAGCAGCCTAGGGTGGGACGAGCAGTACTTC
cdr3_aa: CASSLGWDEQYF

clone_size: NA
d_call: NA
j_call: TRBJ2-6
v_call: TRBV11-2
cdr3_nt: TGTGCCAGCCCCGGAAAGGTGCCTGGGGCCAACGTCCTGACTTTC
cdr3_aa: CASPGKVPGANVLTF

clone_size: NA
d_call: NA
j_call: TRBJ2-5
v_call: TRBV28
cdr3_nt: TGTGCCAGCAGTTTAAATTATCCGGGGACGTACCAAGAGACCCAGTACTTC
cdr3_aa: CASSLNYPGTYQETQYF

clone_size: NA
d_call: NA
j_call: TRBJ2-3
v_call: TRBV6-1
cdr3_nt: TGTGCCAGCAGTGAAATTAGGACCGGGGTGTATTTT
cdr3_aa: CASSEIRTGVYF

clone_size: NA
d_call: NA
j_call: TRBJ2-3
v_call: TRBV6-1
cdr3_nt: TGTGCCAGCAGTGAGATGGGCCGCACAGATACGCAGTATTTT
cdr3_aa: CASSEMGRTDTQYF

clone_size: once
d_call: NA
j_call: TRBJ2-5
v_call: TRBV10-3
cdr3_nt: TGTGCCACAGAACTCAGCGCCGGGGAGACCCAGTACTTC
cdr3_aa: CATELSAGETQYF

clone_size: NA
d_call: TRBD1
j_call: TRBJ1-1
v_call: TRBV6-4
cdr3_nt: TGTGCCAGCAGAGGGACAGCTGAAGCTTTCTTT
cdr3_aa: CASRGTAEAFF